Listed here are 13 T cell receptor beta chains from one sample, sequenced in a study of T cells in women clearing cervical HPV infection (dated by TCRdb to between 2017 and 2018). To prepare the library, the immunoSEQ multiplex PCR assay was applied. Here the immuneACCESS table is served through TCRdb, limited to in-frame sequences with V and J called. Missing clones are a known gap in these copies; in checked studies unresolved V genes cover under half, and the rest lacks a known reason. The sample's table lists a count of fewer than 40,000 clones. Roughly 5% of the sample belongs to the ten largest clones. The specimen sequenced was blood buffy coat. The source is a woman aged 18-70 years with a cervical HPV16 infection that either progressed to CIN3+ or cleared (not recorded which).

On this clone: The read ends 3 residues before the CDR3 terminus; that terminus is restored from the germline J gene. The J gene is TRBJ2-5, the V gene TRBV10-3, with TRBD2 identical over 14 bases. The CDR3 length is 16 residues. The ends lost 0 bases at V and 4 bases at J; junction bases unmatched: 1. The germline gives CDR1 ENHRY, CDR2 SYGVKD. The CDR3 sequence is CAISESTSGGGETQYF. CDR3 DNA (partial): TGTGCCATCAGTGAGTCGACTAGCGGGGGGGGAGAGACC.

A remark on this clone: The read halts 3 residues ahead of the CDR3 end, with the missing end drawn from the germline J gene. The V gene is TRBV2, the J gene TRBJ2-3, with D possibly TRBD1 on 5 matching bases. The V end lost 9 bases, the J end lost 2 bases, and 15 bases lay between the germline ends. CDR3 length: 14 residues. From germline, CDR1 is SNHLY and CDR2 FYNNEI. CDR3 loop: CASRTYKVTDTQYF. Incomplete CDR3 DNA: TGTGCCAGTAGGACATATAAGGTCACAGATACG. Filled out from reference TRBV2 and TRBJ2-3, the complete variable domain reads EPEVTQTPSHQVTQMGQEVILRCVPISNHLYFYWYRQILGQKVEFLVSFYNNEISEKSEIFDDQFSVERPDGSNFTLKIRSTKLEDSAMYFCASRTYKVTDTQYFGPGTRLTVL.

In the case of this clone: The read terminates 3 residues before the CDR3 end, so the remaining end is supplied by the germline J gene. The chain recombines TRBV5-1 with TRBJ2-3, with 8 bases fitting TRBD2. V dropped 7 bases and J dropped 5; count of bases not matched to a gene: 12. Germline CDR1 reads SGHRS; CDR2 reads YFSETQ. The CDR3 sequence is 15 residues long. The CDR3 sequence: CASGSGGFRVDTQYF. The sequenced CDR3 bases are TGCGCCAGCGGCTCGGGGGGGTTCCGGGTAGATACG.

Partial CDR3 DNA: TGTGCCAGCAGCTTGGCCGGCGGAGGGGGCTATGGC. Amino acids: CASSLAGGGGYG. The entire CDR3 is CASSLAGGGGYGYTF. The chain joins TRBV5-4 to TRBJ1-2; a possible D gene is TRBD1 (6 bases). The CDR3 goes on 3 residues after the read ends, and that part is filled in from the germline J gene. CDR3 length equals 15 residues. Germline lookup yields CDR1 SGHNT and CDR2 YYREEE (reference sequence). The ends were cut back, 0 bases at V and 4 bases at J, with 13 bases in the middle. Complete variable domain (other parts from reference TRBV5-4 and TRBJ1-2): ETGVTQSPTHLIKTRGQQVTLRCSSQSGHNTVSWYQQALGQGPQFIFQYYREEENGRGNFPPRFSGLQFPNYSSELNVNALELDDSALYLCASSLAGGGGYGYTFGSGTRLTVV.

A remark on this clone: The CDR3 goes on 3 residues after the read ends, and that part is filled in from the germline J gene. V and J are TRBV6-4 and TRBJ2-3; 11 nucleotides line up with TRBD1. The ends lost 2 bases at V and 3 bases at J; junction bases unmatched: 7. Germline CDR1 MRHNA, CDR2 SNTAGT. The CDR3 runs to 17 residues. The CDR3 bases that were read are TGTGCCAGCAGTGACCGGACAGGGGGCGCAGCGACAGATACG. This sequence encodes CASSDRTGGAATDT. The CDR3 reads in full as CASSDRTGGAATDTQYF.

About this clone: The read gets to within 3 residues of the CDR3 end, and the germline J gene fills in the rest. The chain recombines TRBV19 with TRBJ1-3; D unclear. CDR1 is LNHDA and CDR2 is SQIVND in the germline V gene (reference sequence). This CDR3 spans 13 amino acids. The V end lost 7 bases, the J end lost 0 bases, and 7 bases lay between the germline ends. The CDR3 spells CASKSISGNTIYF. The covered CDR3 bases are TGTGCCAGTAAATCTATCTCTGGAAACACC.

Remarks on this clone: The CDR3 is cut off 3 residues early in the read; its end comes from the germline J gene. V usage is TRBV2 and J usage is TRBJ2-2; 8 positions agree with TRBD1. Germline CDR1 SNHLY, CDR2 FYNNEI. The CDR3 is made up of 13 amino acids. J lost 4 bases, V lost 10 bases, and 5 bases had no gene match. CDR3 bases read: TGTGCCACCAATACAGGGGGCACCGGGGAG. It encodes CATNTGGTGE. The CDR3 in full is CATNTGGTGELFF.

Comment on this clone: The read terminates 3 residues ahead of where the CDR3 ends, so the germline J gene completes it. The J gene is TRBJ2-2, the V gene TRBV19; a weak D match, TRBD2 (6 bases). Trimming cost V 7 bases and J 3 bases, with 18 bases left between them. The length of the CDR3 is 16 residues. Germline V CDR1 and CDR2: LNHDA, SQIVND (reference sequence). Partial CDR3 DNA: TGTGCCAGTAATCCCCGCGGAGGGGCGGACACCGGGGAG. Translating it yields CASNPRGGADTGE. The whole CDR3 region reads CASNPRGGADTGELFF. Variable domain in full (rest from reference TRBV19 and TRBJ2-2): DGGITQSPKYLFRKEGQNVTLSCEQNLNHDAMYWYRQDPGQGLRLIYYSQIVNDFQKGDIAEGYSVSREKKESFPLTVTSAQKNPTAFYLCASNPRGGADTGELFFGEGSRLTVL.

Note on this clone: The read is 3 residues too short to cover the CDR3 end, so that end is filled in from the germline J gene. The chain joins TRBV20-1 to TRBJ2-3; 8 positions agree with TRBD2. The CDR3 sequence is 15 residues long. The V segment lost 6 bases and the J segment 2 bases; nucleotides outside the gene matches: 10. Germline loops: CDR1 DFQATT, CDR2 SNEGSKA (reference sequence). CDR3 bases read: TGCAGTGCCTCTGGGGAGCGGGGGACCACAGATACG. It encodes CSASGERGTTDT. The whole CDR3 protein reads CSASGERGTTDTQYF.

Concerning this clone itself: The read gets to within 3 residues of the CDR3 end, and the germline J gene fills in the rest. V usage is TRBV7-8 and J usage is TRBJ2-3, with TRBD1 as a possible D gene (5 bases). Trimming shortened V by 5 bases and J by 8 bases, and 17 bases separated the two germline ends. CDR1 is SGHVS, CDR2 FQNEAQ, per germline. The CDR3 sequence is 14 residues long. The part of the CDR3 DNA that was read is TGTGCCAGCAGCCCCAAAGGGGCCCAGGGTACG. This sequence encodes CASSPKGAQGT. The full CDR3 protein reads CASSPKGAQGTQYF.

Concerning this clone itself: The CDR3 end lies 3 residues beyond the end of the read and is filled in from the germline J gene. The V call is TRBV6-2 or TRBV6-3, the J call TRBJ2-3; D possibly corresponds to TRBD2 (6 bases). The CDR3 extends over 16 amino acids. Germline CDR1 is MNHEY and CDR2 is SVGEGT. Trimming shortened V by 6 bases and J by 6 bases, and 22 bases separated the two germline ends. CDR3 bases read: TGTGCCAGCAGCTCCGGGGACTTCGCATTGGCTGATACG. This codes for CASSSGDFALADT. The full CDR3 reads CASSSGDFALADTQYF.

Of note for this clone: Read coverage stops 3 residues before the CDR3 terminus; the germline J gene supplies the remainder. V and J are TRBV14 and TRBJ1-4; weak D call: TRBD1 (6 bases). Germline V gene data show CDR1 as SGHDN and CDR2 as FVKESK. Trimming took off 4 bases at V and 8 bases at J, with 14 bases between the two ends. CDR3 length: 14 residues. The CDR3 here is CASSPETGPEKLFF. CDR3 DNA (partial): TGTGCCAGCAGCCCTGAGACAGGTCCCGAAAAA.

Here the CDR3 reads CASSPATGLIGYTF. The covered CDR3 bases are TGTGCCAGCAGCCCTGCGACAGGGTTAATTGGC. This sequence joins TRBV14 and TRBJ1-2; TRBD1 aligns across 7 bases. The read finishes 3 residues shy of the CDR3 end, and the germline J gene is used to complete it. Germline CDR1 SGHDN, CDR2 FVKESK. V lost 4 bases, J lost 7 bases, and 9 bases stayed unmatched. This CDR3 is built from 14 residues.